This TCR beta chain was recorded in a study of blood T cell repertoires in COVID-19. Germline CDR1 MNHEY, CDR2 SVGAGI. The CDR3 runs 15 residues. V was pared by 0 bases and J by 11 bases, with 14 bases between. The table came from immunoSEQ multiplex PCR; TCRdb's copy has only in-frame clones and leaves some out. The table has about 410,000 clones, roughly 91% seen once; the top ten hold roughly 0.66%. V is TRBV6-5 and J is TRBJ1-6, with no clear D. The sample consisted of PBMCs or T cells enriched from blood (not recorded which). The TCR sequence derives from a man between 18 and 29 years old who had recovered from COVID-19. The CDR3 sequence is CASSYSKFGPAPLHF. In nucleotides, the CDR3 is TGTGCCAGCAGTTACTCGAAGTTTGGCCCAGCACCCCTCCACTTT.